This record concerns one T cell receptor (beta chain) sequence. TCRdb's table, derived via immunoSEQ multiplex PCR, lists solely in-frame clones and lacks some. The profile shows about 140,000 clones, roughly 90% of them singletons. The sample originates from a study of blood T cell repertoires in COVID-19. Germline lookup yields CDR1 LGHDT and CDR2 YNNKEL (reference sequence). Losses at the gene ends were 4 bases for V and 9 bases for J; bases not matched to a gene: 10. This CDR3 comprises 16 residues. The source of this sequence is a man between 65 and 85 years old with acute or convalescent COVID-19. The sequenced sample consisted of peripheral blood. The V and J genes are TRBV3-1 (or the pseudogene TRBV3-2) and TRBJ2-1, with 12 bases fitting TRBD2. DNA for the CDR3: TGTGCCAGCAGCCTACCCCTAGCGGGAGGGGTGGGTGAGCAGTTCTTC. Translating it yields CASSLPLAGGVGEQFF.